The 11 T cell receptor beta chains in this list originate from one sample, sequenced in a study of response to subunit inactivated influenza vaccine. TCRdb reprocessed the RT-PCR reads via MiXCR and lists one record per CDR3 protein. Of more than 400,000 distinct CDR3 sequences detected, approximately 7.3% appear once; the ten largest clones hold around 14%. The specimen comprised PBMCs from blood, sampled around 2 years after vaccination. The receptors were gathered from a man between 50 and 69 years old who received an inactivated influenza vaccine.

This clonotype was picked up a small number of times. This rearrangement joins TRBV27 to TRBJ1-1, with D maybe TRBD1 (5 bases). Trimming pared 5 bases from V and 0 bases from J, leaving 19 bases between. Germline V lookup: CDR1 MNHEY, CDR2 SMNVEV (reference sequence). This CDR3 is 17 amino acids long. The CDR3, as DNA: TGTGCCAGCAGTGAAGTGGGGCAGCTGAGAATGAACACTGAAGCTTTCTTT. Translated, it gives CASSEVGQLRMNTEAFF.

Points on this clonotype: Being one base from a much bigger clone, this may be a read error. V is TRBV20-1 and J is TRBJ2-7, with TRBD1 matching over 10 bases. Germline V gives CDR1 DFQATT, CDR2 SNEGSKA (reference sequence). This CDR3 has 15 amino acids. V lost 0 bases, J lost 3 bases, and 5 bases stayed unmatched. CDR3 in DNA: TGCAGTGCTAGAGATCGACAGGGGGCTAGCTACGAGCAGTACTTC. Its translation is CSARDRQGASYEQYF.

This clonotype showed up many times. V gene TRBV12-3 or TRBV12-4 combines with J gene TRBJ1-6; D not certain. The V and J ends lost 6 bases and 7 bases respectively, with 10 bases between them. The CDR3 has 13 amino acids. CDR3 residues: CASSRIGNSPLHF. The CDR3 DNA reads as TGTGCCAGCAGCCGAATAGGGAATTCACCCCTCCACTTT.

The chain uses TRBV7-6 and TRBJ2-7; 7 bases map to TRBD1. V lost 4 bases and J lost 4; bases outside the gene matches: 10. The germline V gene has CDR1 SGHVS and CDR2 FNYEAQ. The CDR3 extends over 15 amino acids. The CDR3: CASSSTGDPSYEQYF. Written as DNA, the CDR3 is TGTGCCAGCAGCTCTACAGGGGACCCCTCTTACGAGCAGTACTTC.

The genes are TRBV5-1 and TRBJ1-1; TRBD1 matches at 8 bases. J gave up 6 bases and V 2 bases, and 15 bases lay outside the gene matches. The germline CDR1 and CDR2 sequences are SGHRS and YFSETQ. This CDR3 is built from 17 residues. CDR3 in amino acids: CASSFRSQGAVRAEAFF. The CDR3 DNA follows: TGCGCCAGCAGCTTTCGGTCTCAGGGGGCTGTCAGGGCTGAAGCTTTCTTT.

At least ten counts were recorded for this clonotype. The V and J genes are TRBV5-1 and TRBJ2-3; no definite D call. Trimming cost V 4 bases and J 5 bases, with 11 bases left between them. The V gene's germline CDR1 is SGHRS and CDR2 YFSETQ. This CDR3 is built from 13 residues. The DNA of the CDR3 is TGCGCCAGCAGCGTGGATAGCCGAGATACGCAGTATTTT. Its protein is CASSVDSRDTQYF.

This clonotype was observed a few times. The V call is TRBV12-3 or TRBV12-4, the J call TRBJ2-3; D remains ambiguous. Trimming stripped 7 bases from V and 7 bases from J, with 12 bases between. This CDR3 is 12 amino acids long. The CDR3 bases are TGTGCCAGCACCTCCGCGGTCAATACGCAGTATTTT. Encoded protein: CASTSAVNTQYF.

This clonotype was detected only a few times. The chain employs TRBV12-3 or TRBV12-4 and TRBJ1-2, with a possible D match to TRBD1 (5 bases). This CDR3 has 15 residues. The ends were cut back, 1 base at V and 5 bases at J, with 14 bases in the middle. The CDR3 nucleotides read TGTGCCAGCAGTTTAGGGGGGGACGGCAAGTATGGCTACACCTTC. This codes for CASSLGGDGKYGYTF.

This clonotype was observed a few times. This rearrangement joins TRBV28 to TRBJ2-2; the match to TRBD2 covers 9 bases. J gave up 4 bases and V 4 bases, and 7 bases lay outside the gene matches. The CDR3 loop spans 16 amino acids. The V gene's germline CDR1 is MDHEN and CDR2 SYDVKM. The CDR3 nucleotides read TGTGCCAGCAGTTCACCTAGCGGGGCGGTCACCGGGGAGCTGTTTTTT. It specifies CASSSPSGAVTGELFF.

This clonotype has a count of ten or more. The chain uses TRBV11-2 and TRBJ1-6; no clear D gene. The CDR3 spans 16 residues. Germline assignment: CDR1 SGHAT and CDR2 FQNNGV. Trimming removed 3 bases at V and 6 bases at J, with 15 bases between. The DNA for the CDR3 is TGTGCCAGCAGCTTGCACGACTCTCGTGTTAATTCACCCCTCCACTTT. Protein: CASSLHDSRVNSPLHF.

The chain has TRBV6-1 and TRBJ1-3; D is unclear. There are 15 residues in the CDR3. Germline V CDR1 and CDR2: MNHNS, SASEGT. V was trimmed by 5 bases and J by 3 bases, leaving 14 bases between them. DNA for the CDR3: TGTGCCAGCAGTAGGACGACGCGTGGTGGAAACACCATATATTTT. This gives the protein CASSRTTRGGNTIYF.